A selection of T cell receptor beta chains follows, all from one sample in a study of T cell responses to AZD1222 COVID-19 vaccine. Data came from immunoSEQ multiplex PCR; TCRdb stores just in-frame clones and leaves some out. The table has some 150,000 clones, roughly 91% seen once. The specimen comprised peripheral blood, sampled on day 0 of AZD1222 vaccination. The source of these receptors is an adult in good health. The CDR3 runs from the conserved cysteine through the conserved F or W. A D gene is named only where the DNA matches it firmly.

d_call: NA
v_call: TRBV20-1
j_call: TRBJ1-1
cdr3_aa: CSASISGDTEAFF
cdr3_nt: TGCAGTGCTAGTATTTCGGGGGACACTGAAGCTTTCTTT

d_call: NA
v_call: TRBV30
j_call: TRBJ2-1
cdr3_aa: CAWSGRVRNHNEQFF
cdr3_nt: TGTGCCTGGAGTGGGAGGGTTCGTAATCACAATGAGCAGTTCTTC

d_call: TRBD1
v_call: TRBV25-1
j_call: TRBJ1-3
cdr3_aa: CASSAVGTDYTIYF
cdr3_nt: TGTGCCAGCAGTGCCGTCGGGACAGACTACACCATATATTTT

d_call: NA
v_call: TRBV5-1
j_call: TRBJ2-5
cdr3_aa: CASSPGTGRETQYF
cdr3_nt: TGCGCCAGCAGCCCGGGGACTGGTCGCGAGACCCAGTACTTC

d_call: NA
v_call: TRBV27
j_call: TRBJ1-6
cdr3_aa: CASSLSQLGRGSPLHF
cdr3_nt: TGTGCCAGCAGTTTATCTCAATTGGGCCGGGGTTCACCCCTCCACTTT

d_call: TRBD1
v_call: TRBV5-1
j_call: TRBJ1-1
cdr3_aa: CASRQGRRDTEAFF
cdr3_nt: TGCGCCAGCAGACAGGGGCGGCGGGACACTGAAGCTTTCTTT

d_call: NA
v_call: TRBV6-1
j_call: TRBJ1-3
cdr3_aa: CASSVNRASSGNTIYF
cdr3_nt: TGTGCCAGCAGTGTCAACAGAGCCAGCTCTGGAAACACCATATATTTT

d_call: TRBD1
v_call: TRBV24-1
j_call: TRBJ2-1
cdr3_aa: CATSDPSDRVDEQFF
cdr3_nt: TGTGCCACCAGTGATCCCTCGGACAGGGTCGATGAGCAGTTCTTC

d_call: NA
v_call: TRBV24-1
j_call: TRBJ2-2
cdr3_aa: CATSRDPANTGELFF
cdr3_nt: TGTGCCACCTCCCGGGACCCCGCGAACACCGGGGAGCTGTTTTTT

d_call: TRBD2
v_call: TRBV5-1
j_call: TRBJ2-1
cdr3_aa: CASSLPSGVSVGQFF
cdr3_nt: TGCGCCAGCAGCTTGCCTAGCGGGGTATCCGTTGGGCAGTTCTTC

d_call: NA
v_call: TRBV19
j_call: TRBJ1-5
cdr3_aa: CASGRNSYQPQHF
cdr3_nt: TGTGCCAGCGGAAGAAACTCTTATCAGCCCCAGCATTTT

d_call: TRBD2
v_call: TRBV10-1
j_call: TRBJ2-1
cdr3_aa: CASSDSGSHEQFF
cdr3_nt: TGCGCCAGCAGTGATAGCGGGAGCCATGAGCAGTTCTTC

d_call: NA
v_call: TRBV5-6
j_call: TRBJ1-1
cdr3_aa: CASSLGAGRTNTEAFF
cdr3_nt: TGTGCCAGCAGCTTGGGTGCCGGGAGAACGAACACTGAAGCTTTCTTT

d_call: NA
v_call: TRBV30
j_call: TRBJ1-2
cdr3_aa: CASEPGHYGYTF
cdr3_nt: TGTGCCTCGGAACCCGGACACTATGGCTACACCTTC

d_call: NA
v_call: TRBV9
j_call: TRBJ1-1
cdr3_aa: CASSVDEAGMNTEAFF
cdr3_nt: TGTGCCAGCAGCGTAGATGAGGCAGGGATGAACACTGAAGCTTTCTTT

d_call: NA
v_call: TRBV7-2
j_call: TRBJ2-7
cdr3_aa: CASSLGRDIAYEQYF
cdr3_nt: TGTGCCAGCAGCTTAGGTAGAGACATAGCTTACGAGCAGTACTTC

d_call: TRBD1
v_call: TRBV5-1
j_call: TRBJ2-1
cdr3_aa: CASSLQGRGPTYNEQFF
cdr3_nt: TGCGCCAGCAGCTTGCAGGGAAGGGGGCCAACGTACAATGAGCAGTTCTTC

d_call: TRBD2
v_call: TRBV27
j_call: TRBJ2-3
cdr3_aa: CASSLFPGGADTQYF
cdr3_nt: TGTGCCAGCAGTTTATTCCCGGGGGGGGCAGATACGCAGTATTTT

d_call: TRBD2
v_call: TRBV24-1
j_call: TRBJ2-1
cdr3_aa: CATSGGYNEQFF
cdr3_nt: TGTGCCACTAGCGGGGGTTACAATGAGCAGTTCTTC

d_call: NA
v_call: TRBV10-3
j_call: TRBJ2-5
cdr3_aa: CAISEGETQYF
cdr3_nt: TGTGCCATCAGTGAGGGTGAGACCCAGTACTTC

d_call: NA
v_call: TRBV9
j_call: TRBJ1-1
cdr3_aa: CASSVAGGRAFF
cdr3_nt: TGTGCCAGCAGCGTAGCTGGGGGGAGAGCTTTCTTT

d_call: NA
v_call: TRBV7-8
j_call: TRBJ1-1
cdr3_aa: CASSLAENTEAFF
cdr3_nt: TGTGCCAGCAGCTTAGCCGAAAACACTGAAGCTTTCTTT

d_call: NA
v_call: TRBV7-3
j_call: TRBJ1-1
cdr3_aa: CASSLTVNTEAFF
cdr3_nt: TGTGCCAGCAGCTTAACGGTGAACACTGAAGCTTTCTTT

d_call: NA
v_call: TRBV9
j_call: TRBJ2-1
cdr3_aa: CASSVTGSSYNEQFF
cdr3_nt: TGTGCCAGCAGCGTGACGGGTAGCTCCTACAATGAGCAGTTCTTC

d_call: NA
v_call: TRBV5-1
j_call: TRBJ1-1
cdr3_aa: CASSLGEGVARAFF
cdr3_nt: TGCGCCAGCAGCTTGGGAGAGGGGGTCGCTAGAGCTTTCTTT

d_call: NA
v_call: TRBV4-1
j_call: TRBJ2-1
cdr3_aa: CASSQDRSGARSSYNEQFF
cdr3_nt: TGCGCCAGCAGCCAAGATAGGTCAGGGGCCCGAAGCTCCTACAATGAGCAGTTCTTC